Below are 7 T cell receptor beta chains sequenced from a single sample in a study of control samples from healthy donors and cancer patients. Repertoires were generated with immunoSEQ multiplex PCR, while TCRdb's copy carries only in-frame clones and drops some. The sample gives about 140,000 clones, about 90% of which show up once; around 7.3% is in the top ten. Sequencing was performed on blood. All receptors come from a man between 18 and 29 years old in good health.

This chain uses TRBV11-2 with TRBJ2-7; 8 bases line up with TRBD1. The CDR3 is 16 amino acids. The germline CDR1 and CDR2 sequences are SGHAT and FQNNGV. J gave up 0 bases and V 0 bases, and 4 bases lay outside the gene matches. CDR3 DNA sequence: TGTGCCAGCAGCTTAGATAGCAGGGGGCTCTCCTACGAGCAGTACTTC. It codes for CASSLDSRGLSYEQYF.

Regarding this clone: This specimen includes other DNA sequences encoding the same CDR3. CDR3 coding DNA: TGTGCCAGCAGTTTAGTCGGTGGGGACGAGCAGTACTTC. It codes for CASSLVGGDEQYF. The V gene is TRBV12-3 or TRBV12-4, the J gene TRBJ2-7, with D unresolved. The length of the CDR3 is 13 residues. V gave up 1 base and J gave up 5 bases, with 9 bases separating them.

The chain links TRBV7-9 to TRBJ2-3; D not resolved. The CDR3 is 14 residues long. V was cut by 3 bases and J by 0 bases, with 7 bases left in between. The V gene's germline CDR1 is SEHNR and CDR2 FQNEAQ (reference sequence). CDR3 residues: CASSLADSTDTQYF. In nucleotides, the CDR3 is TGTGCCAGCAGCTTGGCAGATAGCACAGATACGCAGTATTTT.

The chain combines TRBV19 with TRBJ2-5; D remains ambiguous. This CDR3 has 14 residues. CDR1 and CDR2 (germline): LNHDA, SQIVND (reference sequence). V lost 2 bases, J lost 1 base, and 8 bases lay in between. The CDR3 sequence: CASSISGTQETQYF. The DNA for the CDR3 is TGTGCCAGTAGTATATCAGGAACCCAAGAGACCCAGTACTTC.

The J gene is TRBJ1-1, the V gene TRBV25-1; D possibly corresponds to TRBD1 (6 bases). CDR3 length equals 13 residues. Germline CDR1 MGHDK, CDR2 SYGVNS. The V gene lost 6 bases and the J gene lost 5 bases, with 13 bases spanning the gap. The CDR3 DNA reads TGTGCCAGCAGATCGTCAGGGGTTACTGAAGCTTTCTTT. Protein sequence: CASRSSGVTEAFF. Complete variable domain (other parts from reference TRBV25-1 and TRBJ1-1): EADIYQTPRYLVIGTGKKITLECSQTMGHDKMYWYQQDPGMELHLIHYSYGVNSTEKGDLSSESTVSRIRTEHFPLTLESARPSHTSQYLCASRSSGVTEAFFGQGTRLTVV.

V is TRBV19 and J is TRBJ1-4; D perhaps matches TRBD1 (5 bases). Trimming shortened V by 7 bases and J by 8 bases, and 14 bases separated the two germline ends. The CDR3 extends over 13 amino acids. Per germline, CDR1 LNHDA and CDR2 SQIVND (reference sequence). The CDR3 loop is CASKQGSAEKLFF. CDR3 coding DNA: TGTGCCAGTAAGCAGGGATCAGCAGAAAAACTGTTTTTT.

The V call is TRBV5-4, the J call TRBJ2-1; D perhaps matches TRBD2 (6 bases). CDR1 and CDR2 (germline): SGHNT, YYREEE (reference sequence). The V end was cut by 4 bases, the J end by 6 bases, with 14 bases between. The CDR3 consists of 14 residues. The CDR3: CASSPEWDFNEQFF. The CDR3, as DNA: TGTGCCAGCAGCCCTGAATGGGACTTCAATGAGCAGTTCTTC. Using reference TRBV5-4 and TRBJ2-1 for the parts outside the CDR3, the full variable domain is ETGVTQSPTHLIKTRGQQVTLRCSSQSGHNTVSWYQQALGQGPQFIFQYYREEENGRGNFPPRFSGLQFPNYSSELNVNALELDDSALYLCASSPEWDFNEQFFGPGTRLTVL.